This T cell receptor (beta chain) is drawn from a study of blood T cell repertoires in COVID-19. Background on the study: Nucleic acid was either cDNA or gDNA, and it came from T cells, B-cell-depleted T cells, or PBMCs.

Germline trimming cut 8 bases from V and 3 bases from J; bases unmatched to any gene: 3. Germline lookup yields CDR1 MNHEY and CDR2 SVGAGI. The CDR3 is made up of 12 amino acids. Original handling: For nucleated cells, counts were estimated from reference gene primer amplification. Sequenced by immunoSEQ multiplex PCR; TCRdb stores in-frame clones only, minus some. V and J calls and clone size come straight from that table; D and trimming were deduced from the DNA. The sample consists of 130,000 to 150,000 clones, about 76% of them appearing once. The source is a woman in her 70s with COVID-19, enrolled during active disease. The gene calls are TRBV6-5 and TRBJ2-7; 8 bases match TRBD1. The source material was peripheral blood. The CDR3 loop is CASRDRIYEQYF. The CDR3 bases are TGTGCCAGCCGGGACAGGATCTACGAGCAGTACTTC.